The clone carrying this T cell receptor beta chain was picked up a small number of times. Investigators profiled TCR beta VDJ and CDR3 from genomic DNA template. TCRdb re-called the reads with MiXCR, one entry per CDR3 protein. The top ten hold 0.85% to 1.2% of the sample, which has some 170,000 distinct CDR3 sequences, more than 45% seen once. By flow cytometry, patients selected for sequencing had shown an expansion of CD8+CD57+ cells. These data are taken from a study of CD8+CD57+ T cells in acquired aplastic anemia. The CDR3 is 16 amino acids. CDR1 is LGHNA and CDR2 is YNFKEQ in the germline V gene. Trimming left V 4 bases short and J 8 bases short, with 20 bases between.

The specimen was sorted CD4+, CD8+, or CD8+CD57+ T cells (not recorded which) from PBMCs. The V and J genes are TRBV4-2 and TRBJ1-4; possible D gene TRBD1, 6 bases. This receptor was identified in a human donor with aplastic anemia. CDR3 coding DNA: TGTGCCAGCAGCCCAGGACAGACCTGGGGCCAGGAAAAACTGTTTTTT. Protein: CASSPGQTWGQEKLFF.